One T cell receptor beta chain is described in this entry. Its antigen is currently unknown. Healthy bone marrow donors made up the donor group. While unrecorded immune exposures were likely, the donors were nominally healthy when sampled. These data are taken from a study of cytomegalovirus exposure and HLA in healthy donors. Study results and limitations: Reportedly, a later analysis found an Asian-associated ancestry cluster had fewer N-insertions than the roughly 700-donor mean. The study found most TCR sequences rare, yet found some public TCRs in many donors.

This PCR relied on a set of 60 Vbeta primers and 13 Jbeta primers. Assay used: immunoSEQ multiplex PCR; TCRdb lists only in-frame clones, some missing. This table holds 150,000 to 200,000 clones, 70% to 80% found once. Germline V gene sequence: CDR1 LGHNA, CDR2 YSLEER. Trimming took 2 bases from V and 6 from J, leaving 5 bases between them. The CDR3 contains 12 residues. This clonotype was obtained from a woman aged 45-60 years in good health and CMV-seronegative. The sequenced sample consisted of PBMCs. This chain uses TRBV4-3 with TRBJ2-1; unclear D gene. This CDR3 is CASSQPGNEQFF. CDR3 DNA sequence: TGCGCCAGCAGCCAACCGGGCAATGAGCAGTTCTTC.